The 19 T cell receptor beta chains below all came from one sample that was sequenced in a study of T-cell memory formation after mild COVID-19. TCRdb passed the 5' RACE reads through MiXCR, listing each CDR3 protein once. Among 350,000 to 400,000 distinct CDR3 sequences listed, 20% to 25% were seen once. Material for sequencing was PBMCs or a T cell subset sorted from them (not recorded which). The receptors come from an adult woman who had mild COVID-19 (a few samples of this study predate the infection). Cell type and time point are not known.

The rearrangement uses TRBV7-8 and TRBJ1-2; TRBD1 might be the D (5 bases). The ends were cut back, 2 bases at V and 6 bases at J, with 13 bases in the middle. CDR1 is SGHVS and CDR2 is FQNEAQ in the germline V gene. The CDR3 contains 14 residues. CDR3 DNA sequence: TGTGCCAGCAGCTTAACGCCTGGGGCGGATGGCTACACCTTC. Protein sequence: CASSLTPGADGYTF.

In this sample, this clonotype turned up a few times. V gene TRBV7-9 combines with J gene TRBJ1-5; no reliable D call. Per germline, CDR1 SEHNR and CDR2 FQNEAQ (reference sequence). V lost 1 base, J lost 0 bases, and 13 bases lay in between. This CDR3 has 17 residues. CDR3 DNA sequence: TGTGCCAGCAGCTTAGTAGGTTCGGCTTATAGCAATCAGCCCCAGCATTTT. This sequence encodes CASSLVGSAYSNQPQHF. Complete variable domain (other parts from reference TRBV7-9 and TRBJ1-5): DTGVSQNPRHKITKRGQNVTFRCDPISEHNRLYWYRQTLGQGPEFLTYFQNEAQLEKSRLLSDRFSAERPKGSFSTLEIQRTEQGDSAMYLCASSLVGSAYSNQPQHFGDGTRLSIL.

This clonotype was counted between two and nine times. The V gene is TRBV27, the J gene TRBJ1-2, with 8 positions matching TRBD1. Germline V CDR1 and CDR2: MNHEY, SMNVEV (reference sequence). V shed 0 bases and J 8 bases; nucleotides not matched to a gene: 5. The CDR3 covers 14 residues. The CDR3 here is CASSLSGQATGYTF. CDR3 coding DNA: TGTGCCAGCAGTTTATCGGGACAGGCAACGGGCTACACCTTC.

This clonotype was detected only a few times. The rearrangement links TRBV5-4 to TRBJ1-4, with 9 bases matching TRBD1. The CDR3 runs 16 residues. After removal of 0 bases from V and 5 bases from J, the junction contained 5 bases not matched to a gene. Germline assignment: CDR1 SGHNT and CDR2 YYREEE (reference sequence). The CDR3 nucleotides read TGTGCCAGCAGCTTGGGACGACAGGGGGGGAATGAAAAACTGTTTTTT. Amino acids: CASSLGRQGGNEKLFF.

The CDR3 region has the DNA TGTGCCAGCAGCTCACCGTTGACAACCGGGGAGCTGTTTTTT. It encodes CASSSPLTTGELFF. The chain carries TRBV11-2 and TRBJ2-2; D uncertain. The V end was cut by 4 bases, the J end by 5 bases, with 11 bases between. This CDR3 comprises 14 residues. Germline assignment: CDR1 SGHAT and CDR2 FQNNGV.

This clonotype was counted between two and nine times. This sequence joins TRBV29-1 and TRBJ2-3; 9 nucleotides agree with TRBD2. CDR1 is SQVTM, CDR2 ANQGSEA, per germline. The trim removed 1 base at V and 0 bases at J, leaving 5 bases unmatched. The CDR3 spans 16 residues. The CDR3, as DNA: TGCAGCGTTGAAGGAGCTAGCGGGGACAGCACAGATACGCAGTATTTT. It yields the protein CSVEGASGDSTDTQYF.

This clonotype has just a few counts. The chain has TRBV15 and TRBJ2-3; D is tentatively TRBD1 or TRBD2 (6 bases each). Looked up from germline, CDR1 is LNHNV and CDR2 is YYDKDF (reference sequence). The CDR3 runs 16 residues. V was pared by 0 bases and J by 5 bases, with 15 bases between. The DNA of the CDR3 is TGTGCCACCAGCAGAGATCAAGCCAGGGGAGGAGATACGCAGTATTTT. It translates to CATSRDQARGGDTQYF.

This clonotype was seen more than once but under ten times. The V gene is TRBV6-6, the J gene TRBJ2-5; a weak D match, TRBD1 (5 bases). The CDR3 spans 11 residues. Per the germline V gene, CDR1 is MNHNY and CDR2 is SVGAGI (reference sequence). Trimming cost V 11 bases and J 5 bases, with 12 bases left between them. CDR3 sequence reads: CASRVWETQYF. DNA for the CDR3: TGTGCCTCCAGGGTGTGGGAGACCCAGTACTTC.

A few counts support this clonotype. V usage is TRBV4-1 and J usage is TRBJ1-6; 9 bases agree with TRBD1. In germline, CDR1 is MGHRA, CDR2 YSYEKL. The length of the CDR3 is 15 residues. The V gene end was trimmed by 6 bases and the J gene end by 8 bases; junction bases not matched to a gene: 8. The CDR3 loop reads CASSKTGGVDSPLHF. The CDR3, as DNA: TGCGCCAGCAGTAAAACAGGGGGCGTTGATTCACCCCTCCACTTT.

This clonotype was observed many times. The J gene is TRBJ1-5, the V gene TRBV18; no firm D call. In germline, CDR1 is KGHSH, CDR2 LQKENI. The CDR3 covers 15 residues. The V gene lost 3 bases and the J gene lost 1 base, with 10 bases spanning the gap. CDR3 in DNA: TGTGCCAGCTCACCCGGACGGCCCAGCAATCAGCCCCAGCATTTT. As protein: CASSPGRPSNQPQHF.

The gene calls are TRBV5-1 and TRBJ1-5; D call uncertain. The length of the CDR3 is 13 residues. The V and J ends lost 3 bases and 5 bases respectively, with 9 bases between them. Germline-derived CDR1 and CDR2 are SGHRS and YFSETQ. The CDR3 is CASSSPADQPQHF. CDR3 DNA sequence: TGCGCCAGCAGCTCGCCGGCGGATCAGCCCCAGCATTTT.

This clonotype was counted only a few times. The V gene is TRBV9, the J gene TRBJ2-3; 8 bases are a match to TRBD2. The trim removed 3 bases at V and 3 bases at J, leaving 3 bases unmatched. Per germline, CDR1 SGDLS and CDR2 YYNGEE. CDR3 length: 14 residues. The DNA of the CDR3 is TGTGCCAGCAGCGAGGGACTAGTTACAGATACGCAGTATTTT. Its protein product is CASSEGLVTDTQYF.

This clonotype was observed many times. The V and J genes are TRBV15 and TRBJ2-5; D is ambiguous. The CDR3 covers 14 residues. Trimming stripped 2 bases from V and 3 bases from J, with 10 bases between. The germline CDR1 and CDR2 sequences are LNHNV and YYDKDF (reference sequence). The CDR3 nucleotides are TGTGCCACCAGCAGACAAAATGGGGAAGAGACCCAGTACTTC. It encodes CATSRQNGEETQYF.

The genes are TRBV12-3 or TRBV12-4 and TRBJ1-1; TRBD1 might be the D (5 bases). The ends were cut back, 6 bases at V and 1 base at J, with 15 bases in the middle. CDR3 length equals 15 residues. CDR3: CASSPRVGGNTEAFF. In DNA form, the CDR3 reads TGTGCCAGCAGCCCCAGGGTTGGAGGGAACACTGAAGCTTTCTTT.

This clonotype occurred a few times. The chain carries TRBV5-5 and TRBJ1-4; 8 bases fit TRBD1. This CDR3 region has 14 residues. The V gene's germline CDR1 is SGHKS and CDR2 YYEKEE (reference sequence). With 1 base clipped from V and 11 bases from J, the junction kept 7 bases outside the gene matches. The CDR3 region has the DNA TGTGCCAGCAGCTTGCCGCGACAGGGGATGAAACTGTTTTTT. This sequence encodes CASSLPRQGMKLFF. The variable domain in full, with the rest retrieved from reference TRBV5-5 and TRBJ1-4, is DAGVTQSPTHLIKTRGQQVTLRCSPISGHKSVSWYQQVLGQGPQFIFQYYEKEERGRGNFPDRFSARQFPNYSSELNVNALLLGDSALYLCASSLPRQGMKLFFGSGTQLSVL.

In this sample, this clonotype turned up a few times. The V and J genes are TRBV24-1 and TRBJ2-7; TRBD1 agrees at 7 bases. Germline assignment: CDR1 KGHDR and CDR2 SFDVKD. This CDR3 is built from 16 residues. The ends lost 5 bases at V and 5 bases at J; junction bases unmatched: 14. This chain's CDR3 is CATSAYGQEWSHEQYF. In DNA form, the CDR3 reads TGTGCCACCAGTGCCTACGGACAGGAATGGAGCCACGAGCAGTACTTC.

As concerns this clonotype: Sequence at one end of the junction differs from germline and may be a read error. CDR3 loop: CDSSRGAGAYEQYF. CDR3 sequence (DNA): TGTGACAGCAGCCGGGGGGCAGGGGCCTACGAGCAGTACTTC. The rearrangement links TRBV5-6 to TRBJ2-7; possibly TRBD2 for D (7 bases). Germline V gene lookup returns CDR1 SGHDT and CDR2 YYEEEE. This CDR3 is 14 amino acids long.

The chain is built from TRBV3-1 and TRBJ1-1, with TRBD1 matching 7 bases. This CDR3 comprises 13 residues. The V gene's germline CDR1 is LGHDT and CDR2 YNNKEL (reference sequence). With 3 bases clipped from V and 11 bases from J, the junction kept 9 bases outside the gene matches. The CDR3 coding sequence is TGTGCCAGCAGCCAGGTGCTACAGGGGAGGGCTTTCTTT. Amino acids: CASSQVLQGRAFF.

The V call is TRBV2, the J call TRBJ2-2, with unresolved D. V was shortened by 8 bases and J by 5 bases, with 15 bases between the two germline ends. The CDR3 runs to 14 residues. Germline CDR1 and CDR2: SNHLY and FYNNEI. CDR3: CASRTGSSTGELFF. CDR3 bases: TGTGCCAGCCGTACGGGTAGTTCTACCGGGGAGCTGTTTTTT. Looking up the rest from reference TRBV2 and TRBJ2-2 gives the full variable domain: EPEVTQTPSHQVTQMGQEVILRCVPISNHLYFYWYRQILGQKVEFLVSFYNNEISEKSEIFDDQFSVERPDGSNFTLKIRSTKLEDSAMYFCASRTGSSTGELFFGEGSRLTVL.